A single sample is the source of the 20 T cell receptor beta chains below, sequenced in a study of PD-L1 blockade in urothelial cancer. Time point given: pretreatment peripheral blood. Method: immunoSEQ multiplex PCR; TCRdb's copy keeps in-frame clones and lacks some. The sample includes tens of thousands of clones, about 85% of them seen just once. The sequencing used PBMCs, collected around atezolizumab (anti-PD-L1) treatment. The receptors were sampled from a man aged 35-49 years with urothelial cancer.

The chain uses TRBV6-4 and TRBJ1-1; D not certain. The V end was cut by 4 bases, the J end by 4 bases, with 13 bases between. This CDR3 spans 14 amino acids. Germline lookup yields CDR1 MRHNA and CDR2 SNTAGT. The CDR3 region has the DNA TGTGCCAGCAGTGTGGAGGTCGGAAGCACTGAAGCTTTCTTT. This gives the protein CASSVEVGSTEAFF.

This chain connects TRBV6-1 to TRBJ1-3, with D perhaps matching TRBD1 (6 bases). The CDR3 length is 15 residues. Germline V lookup: CDR1 MNHNS, CDR2 SASEGT. V shed 6 bases and J shed 1 base, with 13 bases lying between them. The CDR3 sequence: CASRGASESGNTIYF. CDR3 bases: TGTGCCAGCAGGGGGGCCAGCGAGTCTGGAAACACCATATATTTT.

This clone appeared a few times. This sequence joins TRBV28 and TRBJ1-2; D ambiguous. The length of the CDR3 is 14 residues. Between the trimmed V and J ends, which lost 6 bases and 7 bases, there was a span of 18 bases. Germline loops: CDR1 MDHEN, CDR2 SYDVKM. CDR3 sequence: CASSPYLEERGYTF. The DNA of the CDR3 is TGTGCCAGCAGCCCTTATCTTGAGGAGCGTGGCTACACCTTC.

V usage is TRBV4-3 and J usage is TRBJ1-2; 7 bases are shared with TRBD1. The CDR3 totals 13 residues. The junction had 4 bases not matched to a gene; V was cut back by 3 bases and J by 6 bases. Looked up from germline, CDR1 is LGHNA and CDR2 is YSLEER. The CDR3 loop reads CASSQAGGNGYTF. CDR3 DNA: TGCGCCAGCAGCCAGGCAGGGGGTAATGGCTACACCTTC.

This clone appeared once. The chain uses TRBV5-1 and TRBJ1-3; unclear D gene. This CDR3 has 15 residues. The germline CDR1 and CDR2 sequences are SGHRS and YFSETQ. V gave up 0 bases and J gave up 0 bases, with 7 bases separating them. The CDR3 nucleotides read TGCGCCAGCAGCTTGGACGGTTTCTCTGGAAACACCATATATTTT. Its protein product is CASSLDGFSGNTIYF.

The chain employs TRBV19 and TRBJ1-2; no definite D call. Germline CDR1 reads LNHDA; CDR2 reads SQIVND (reference sequence). This CDR3 is built from 13 residues. Between the trimmed V and J ends, which lost 8 bases and 4 bases, there was a span of 14 bases. The CDR3 region is CASARPPGYGYTF. The CDR3 region has the DNA TGTGCCAGTGCCCGGCCGCCAGGCTATGGCTACACCTTC. The whole variable domain, filled in from reference TRBV19 and TRBJ1-2, reads DGGITQSPKYLFRKEGQNVTLSCEQNLNHDAMYWYRQDPGQGLRLIYYSQIVNDFQKGDIAEGYSVSREKKESFPLTVTSAQKNPTAFYLCASARPPGYGYTFGSGTRLTVV.

This clone was detected once. V and J are TRBV27 and TRBJ2-7; D ambiguous. With 0 bases removed from V and 6 bases from J, the gap between germline ends came to 9 bases. In germline, CDR1 is MNHEY, CDR2 SMNVEV (reference sequence). CDR3 length equals 13 residues. Here the CDR3 reads CASSLSRIGEQYF. The CDR3 DNA reads as TGTGCCAGCAGTTTATCGAGGATTGGCGAGCAGTACTTC.

This chain connects TRBV7-9 to TRBJ2-1, with D uncertain. There are 15 residues in the CDR3. Deletions cut 5 bases from V and 6 bases from J, with 17 bases between. Germline assignment: CDR1 SEHNR and CDR2 FQNEAQ (reference sequence). The DNA of the CDR3 is TGTGCCAGCAGCCAAATAACGTGGGCCCTCAATGAGCAGTTCTTC. This gives the protein CASSQITWALNEQFF.

The rearrangement joins TRBV28 to TRBJ2-7; weak D call: TRBD2 (5 bases). Trimming took 10 bases from V and 5 from J, leaving 18 bases between them. This CDR3 contains 13 residues. Germline CDR1 MDHEN, CDR2 SYDVKM. CDR3 nucleotides: TGTGCCACCGCCACGGGGAGAAGGAACGAGCAGTACTTC. It encodes CATATGRRNEQYF.

The rearrangement joins TRBV7-3 to TRBJ1-1; 8 nucleotides match TRBD1. Looked up from germline, CDR1 is SGHTA and CDR2 is FQGTGA. J gave up 1 base and V 4 bases, and 5 bases lay outside the gene matches. This CDR3 region has 15 residues. CDR3 loop: CASSSQTGANTEAFF. The CDR3 DNA is TGTGCCAGCAGCTCCCAGACAGGGGCGAACACTGAAGCTTTCTTT.

The count of this clone is one. The chain recombines TRBV6-5 with TRBJ1-2; 12 bases map to TRBD1. The CDR3 is made up of 15 amino acids. Germline CDR1 is MNHEY and CDR2 is SVGAGI. The trim removed 6 bases at V and 3 bases at J, leaving 5 bases unmatched. This chain's CDR3 is CASSAGTGGDYGYTF. CDR3 bases: TGTGCCAGCAGCGCCGGGACAGGGGGCGACTATGGCTACACCTTC.

The chain recombines TRBV30 with TRBJ1-3; 8 bases are a match to TRBD1. Germline V gene data show CDR1 as GTSNPN and CDR2 as SVGIG (reference sequence). There are 14 residues in the CDR3. With V trimmed by 2 bases and J by 0 bases, 0 bases remained unmatched. For the CDR3, the DNA is TGTGCCTGGAGTCAGGGGGCCTCTGGAAACACCATATATTTT. Its translation: CAWSQGASGNTIYF.

The CDR3 sequence: CASSLLGRNEQFF. The DNA of the CDR3 is TGTGCCAGCAGTTTATTGGGCCGTAATGAGCAGTTCTTC. V gene TRBV28 combines with J gene TRBJ2-1, with D unclear. This CDR3 is 13 amino acids long. Germline CDR1 and CDR2: MDHEN and SYDVKM. V was trimmed by 1 base and J by 7 bases, leaving 8 bases between them. The full variable domain, in which reference TRBV28 and TRBJ2-1 provide the parts outside the CDR3, is DVKVTQSSRYLVKRTGEKVFLECVQDMDHENMFWYRQDPGLGLRLIYFSYDVKMKEKGDIPEGYSVSREKKERFSLILESASTNQTSMYLCASSLLGRNEQFFGPGTRLTVL.

This sequence joins TRBV18 and TRBJ2-1; 10 nucleotides agree with TRBD2. V trimming: 6 bases; J trimming: 7 bases; junction bases outside the gene matches: 9. Germline lookup yields CDR1 KGHSH and CDR2 LQKENI. The CDR3 consists of 15 residues. CDR3 region: CASSPSSGSVNEQFF. The CDR3 bases are TGTGCCAGCTCCCCATCTAGCGGGAGTGTGAATGAGCAGTTCTTC.

The rearrangement uses TRBV2 and TRBJ2-3, with D possibly matching TRBD1 (7 bases). The CDR3 is 15 residues long. Germline loops: CDR1 SNHLY, CDR2 FYNNEI. V was shortened by 7 bases and J by 2 bases, with 16 bases between the two germline ends. CDR3 amino acids: CASKVGGQLTDTQYF. The CDR3 region has the DNA TGTGCCAGCAAGGTCGGGGGACAGCTCACAGATACGCAGTATTTT. The full variable domain, with the rest looked up from reference TRBV2 and TRBJ2-3, is EPEVTQTPSHQVTQMGQEVILRCVPISNHLYFYWYRQILGQKVEFLVSFYNNEISEKSEIFDDQFSVERPDGSNFTLKIRSTKLEDSAMYFCASKVGGQLTDTQYFGPGTRLTVL.

This sequence joins TRBV5-6 and TRBJ2-5; the D gene is possibly TRBD1 (5 bases). The CDR3 runs to 15 residues. Trimming cost V 0 bases and J 0 bases, with 9 bases left between them. In germline, CDR1 is SGHDT, CDR2 YYEEEE. The CDR3 region has the DNA TGTGCCAGCAGCTTGGTTAGACAGTACCAAGAGACCCAGTACTTC. Its translation: CASSLVRQYQETQYF.

The chain recombines TRBV28 with TRBJ1-5; the D gene is possibly TRBD1 (6 bases). This CDR3 contains 14 residues. Per germline, CDR1 MDHEN and CDR2 SYDVKM. V was pared by 3 bases and J by 4 bases, with 10 bases between. CDR3 nucleotides: TGTGCCAGCAGTTTGTACAGGGCTAATCAGCCCCAGCATTTT. This gives the protein CASSLYRANQPQHF.

This chain joins TRBV13 and TRBJ1-2; 10 bases map to TRBD1. V trimming: 5 bases; J trimming: 5 bases; junction bases outside the gene matches: 5. Germline V CDR1 and CDR2: PRHDT, FYEKMQ (reference sequence). The CDR3 has 14 residues. CDR3 nucleotides: TGTGCCAGCAGCAGGGACAGGGGAGGGTATGGCTACACCTTC. Protein sequence: CASSRDRGGYGYTF.

The V and J genes are TRBV30 and TRBJ1-2; 9 bases line up with TRBD1. V gave up 8 bases and J gave up 4 bases; unmatched junction bases: 8. The CDR3 covers 13 residues. CDR1 is GTSNPN, CDR2 SVGIG, per germline (reference sequence). The DNA for the CDR3 is TGTGCCGCACCGGGGACAGGGCTCTATGGCTACACCTTC. It is translated as CAAPGTGLYGYTF.

The chain uses TRBV27 and TRBJ1-2; a possible D gene is TRBD1 (6 bases). V gave up 4 bases and J gave up 6 bases, with 18 bases separating them. From germline, CDR1 is MNHEY and CDR2 SMNVEV (reference sequence). The CDR3 loop spans 15 amino acids. The CDR3 nucleotides read TGTGCCAGCAGTTCGACAGGTGTATACATCGATGGCTACACCTTC. Its protein product is CASSSTGVYIDGYTF.